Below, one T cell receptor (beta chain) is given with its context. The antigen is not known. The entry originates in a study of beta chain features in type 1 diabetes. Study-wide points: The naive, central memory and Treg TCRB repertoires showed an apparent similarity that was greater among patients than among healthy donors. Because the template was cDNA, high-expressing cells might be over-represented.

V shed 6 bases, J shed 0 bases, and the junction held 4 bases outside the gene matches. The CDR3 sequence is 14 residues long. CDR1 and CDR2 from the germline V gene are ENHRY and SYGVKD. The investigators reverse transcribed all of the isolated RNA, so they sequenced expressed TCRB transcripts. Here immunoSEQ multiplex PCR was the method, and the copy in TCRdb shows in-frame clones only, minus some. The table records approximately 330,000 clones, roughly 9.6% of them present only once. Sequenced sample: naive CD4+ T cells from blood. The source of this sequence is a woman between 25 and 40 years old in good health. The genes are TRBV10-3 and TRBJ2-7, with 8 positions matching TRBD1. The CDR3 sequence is CAIRSQGASYEQYF. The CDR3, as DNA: TGTGCCATCAGATCTCAGGGGGCCTCCTACGAGCAGTACTTC.